This note documents a single TCR beta chain sequence. This record belongs to a study of blood T cell repertoires in COVID-19. Overall study: Samples taken during acute and convalescent COVID-19 were collected in the United States, Italy and Spain.

Original methodology: Cell counts per sample came from amplifying reference gene primers. The method was immunoSEQ multiplex PCR; TCRdb's version includes in-frame clones alone and lacks a portion of them. V, J and clone size were drawn from that table, and D and trimming were deduced from the DNA. The table has around 290,000 clones, 90% to 95% seen once. Seattle-derived patients entered the study during active infection and were followed longitudinally. Unmatched junction bases numbered 12, after V lost 1 base and J lost 4 bases. The CDR3 contains 17 residues. Germline assignment: CDR1 SNHLY and CDR2 FYNNEI.

The TCR was taken from a woman in her twenties or thirties with COVID-19, enrolled during active disease. The sequencing input was peripheral blood. V gene TRBV2 combines with J gene TRBJ2-5, with 7 positions matching TRBD2. In DNA, the CDR3 is TGTGCCAGCAGTGAAGGAATTAGCGGAGGGGAGGGAGAGACCCAGTACTTC. Protein: CASSEGISGGEGETQYF.